This TCR beta chain was found in a study of blood T cell repertoires in COVID-19. Study-level information: In each case, the material was cDNA or gDNA derived from T cells, B-cell-depleted T cells, or PBMCs.

Measured with immunoSEQ multiplex PCR; TCRdb has only the in-frame clones, and not every one. The table has about 170,000 clones, more than 70% seen once; the top ten hold approximately 14%. The germline V gene has CDR1 SGHRS and CDR2 YFSETQ. V trimming: 2 bases; J trimming: 3 bases; junction bases outside the gene matches: 7. The CDR3 runs 16 residues. The chain links TRBV5-1 to TRBJ1-1, with TRBD1 matching over 10 bases. Sequencing was performed on peripheral blood. The source is a man in his late teens or twenties with active or convalescent COVID-19. The CDR3: CASSFFGTGVYTEAFF. The CDR3 nucleotides are TGCGCCAGCAGCTTTTTCGGGACAGGGGTCTACACTGAAGCTTTCTTT.